These 14 T cell receptor beta chains came from one sample sequenced in a study of cytomegalovirus exposure and HLA in healthy donors. The study ran its PCR with 60 Vbeta and 13 Jbeta primers. The assay was immunoSEQ multiplex PCR, and TCRdb's table has in-frame clones only and misses some. The data show around 180,000 clones, with about 86% seen just once and approximately 2% held by the top ten. Input material: PBMCs. The receptors originated from a woman aged 18-29 years in good health and CMV-seropositive.

The chain is built from TRBV7-2 and TRBJ1-1; D might be TRBD1 (6 bases). CDR1 SGHTA and CDR2 FQGNSA come from the germline V gene. V was pared by 0 bases and J by 5 bases, with 10 bases between. There are 14 residues in the CDR3. The CDR3 reads CASSLAQGGTEAFF. The CDR3 DNA sequence: TGTGCCAGCAGCTTAGCACAGGGAGGGACTGAAGCTTTCTTT.

The chain is built from TRBV7-9 and TRBJ1-6; no clear D gene. Trimming shortened V by 4 bases and J by 8 bases, and 12 bases separated the two germline ends. This CDR3 spans 14 amino acids. Germline values: CDR1 SEHNR, CDR2 FQNEAQ (reference sequence). CDR3 DNA: TGTGCCAGCAGCTCCACCTGGGCAGATTCACCCCTCCACTTT. As protein: CASSSTWADSPLHF.

As DNA, the CDR3 is TGTGCCAGTAGTATGTCCGCCGGTTGGAATGAAAAACTGTTTTTT. Translation: CASSMSAGWNEKLFF. The rearrangement joins TRBV19 to TRBJ1-4; D ambiguous. Germline loops: CDR1 LNHDA, CDR2 SQIVND (reference sequence). The CDR3 has 15 residues. The ends were cut back, 3 bases at V and 5 bases at J, with 13 bases in the middle.

The chain uses TRBV5-1 and TRBJ2-3; 15 positions agree with TRBD2. This CDR3 has 15 amino acids. Trimming at V came to 4 bases and at J to 6 bases, leaving 3 bases not matched to a gene. The germline CDR1 and CDR2 sequences are SGHRS and YFSETQ. DNA for the CDR3: TGCGCCAGCAGCATAGGGACTAGCGGGGGGGATACGCAGTATTTT. Translating gives CASSIGTSGGDTQYF.

This chain uses TRBV6-1 with TRBJ1-1; D call uncertain. Germline assignment: CDR1 MNHNS and CDR2 SASEGT. This CDR3 region has 13 residues. Between the trimmed V and J ends, which lost 6 bases and 1 base, there was a span of 9 bases. The CDR3 nucleotides read TGTGCCAGCAGCCTAAACAGGAACACTGAAGCTTTCTTT. Amino acid sequence: CASSLNRNTEAFF.

V is TRBV10-1 and J is TRBJ2-1; TRBD2 agrees at 9 bases. Germline CDR1 is WNHNN and CDR2 is SYGVQD (reference sequence). The junction had 8 bases not matched to a gene; V was cut back by 4 bases and J by 10 bases. The CDR3 is 14 amino acids. The CDR3 reads CASSAQRGVPEQFF. The CDR3 DNA reads TGCGCCAGCAGTGCACAGCGGGGGGTCCCGGAGCAGTTCTTC.

The V and J genes are TRBV5-4 and TRBJ2-3; 10 bases line up with TRBD2. Per germline, CDR1 SGHNT and CDR2 YYREEE (reference sequence). This CDR3 has 14 residues. The CDR3 is CAAGPLAGSDTQYF. Written as DNA, the CDR3 is TGTGCGGCGGGGCCACTAGCGGGGTCAGATACGCAGTATTTT.

Only a few counts were recorded for this clone. The chain uses TRBV6-5 and TRBJ1-2; no reliable D call. Trimming removed 7 bases at V and 4 bases at J, with 16 bases between. The V gene's germline CDR1 is MNHEY and CDR2 SVGAGI. The CDR3 has 14 residues. CDR3 sequence: CASILGEGAYGYTF. The CDR3 DNA reads as TGTGCCAGCATCTTAGGAGAGGGTGCCTATGGCTACACCTTC.

V is TRBV7-9 and J is TRBJ2-5; the match to TRBD2 covers 8 bases. The V gene end was trimmed by 5 bases and the J gene end by 5 bases; junction bases not matched to a gene: 7. The CDR3 spans 14 residues. Germline CDR1 SEHNR, CDR2 FQNEAQ (reference sequence). The CDR3 nucleotides are TGTGCCAGCAGCCCAACGGGGGGGTGGGAGACCCAGTACTTC. This codes for CASSPTGGWETQYF.

The rearrangement uses TRBV7-8 and TRBJ2-7; 7 bases line up with TRBD2. Germline CDR1 and CDR2: SGHVS and FQNEAQ. The CDR3 is 15 residues long. Trimming took 5 bases from V and 3 from J; bases not matched to a gene: 10. CDR3 nucleotides: TGTGCCAGCAGCCTCGGGAGCGGGGCTTACTACGAGCAGTACGTC. This codes for CASSLGSGAYYEQYV.

The V gene is TRBV4-1, the J gene TRBJ1-1, with D possibly being TRBD1 (6 bases). The CDR3 totals 17 residues. V was clipped by 1 base and J by 1 base, with 16 bases between them. Per the germline V gene, CDR1 is MGHRA and CDR2 is YSYEKL. The CDR3 DNA follows: TGCGCCAGCAGCCAAGGGGGGCCTTGGCAGACGAACACTGAAGCTTTCTTT. Its translation is CASSQGGPWQTNTEAFF.

The V and J genes are TRBV6-5 and TRBJ1-6; tentatively, D is TRBD1 (5 bases). The V gene lost 5 bases and the J gene lost 3 bases, with 8 bases spanning the gap. Germline loops: CDR1 MNHEY, CDR2 SVGAGI. CDR3 size: 14 residues. The CDR3, as DNA: TGTGCCAGCAGTAGGGGCGACTATAATTCACCCCTCCACTTT. Protein sequence: CASSRGDYNSPLHF.

The V call is TRBV4-2, the J call TRBJ2-2; 10 nucleotides align to TRBD1. The CDR3 has 15 amino acids. Germline-derived CDR1 and CDR2 are LGHNA and YNFKEQ. Trimming cost V 0 bases and J 9 bases; bases outside gene matches: 4. CDR3 nucleotide sequence: TGTGCCAGCAGCCAAGATAGGGACAGGGGTTGGGAGCTGTTTTTT. Its protein is CASSQDRDRGWELFF.

DNA of the CDR3: TGTGCCAGCAGTTACTCGGAGACTAAGAACACTGAAGCTTTCTTT. Translating gives CASSYSETKNTEAFF. The chain links TRBV6-6 to TRBJ1-1; D remains unclear. The CDR3 is made up of 15 amino acids. Germline CDR1 and CDR2: MNHNY and SVGAGI (reference sequence). The germline V and J ends were trimmed by 0 bases and 1 base, with 9 bases remaining between them.